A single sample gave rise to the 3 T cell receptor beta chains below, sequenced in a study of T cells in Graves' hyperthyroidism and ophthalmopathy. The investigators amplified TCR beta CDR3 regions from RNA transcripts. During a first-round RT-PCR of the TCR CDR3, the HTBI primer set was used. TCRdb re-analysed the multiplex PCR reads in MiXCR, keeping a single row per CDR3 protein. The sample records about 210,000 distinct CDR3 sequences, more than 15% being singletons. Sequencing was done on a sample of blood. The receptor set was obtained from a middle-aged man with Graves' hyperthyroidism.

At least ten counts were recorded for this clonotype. The CDR3: CAWSSGGGYTYEQYF. CDR3 sequence (DNA): TGTGCCTGGAGTTCCGGGGGAGGGTATACCTACGAGCAGTACTTC. V gene TRBV30 combines with J gene TRBJ2-7; TRBD2 agrees at 7 bases. This CDR3 has 15 residues. Germline CDR1 and CDR2: GTSNPN and SVGIG (reference sequence). Trimming at V came to 2 bases and at J to 2 bases, leaving 9 bases not matched to a gene.

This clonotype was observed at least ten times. The CDR3 region has the DNA TGTGCCAGCACCCCCGGGACGGACTACGAGCAGTACTTC. Translation: CASTPGTDYEQYF. The V gene is TRBV7-9, the J gene TRBJ2-7; D is perhaps TRBD1 or TRBD2 (5 bases each). This CDR3 region has 13 residues. Germline V gives CDR1 SEHNR, CDR2 FQNEAQ (reference sequence). Trimming stripped 7 bases from V and 3 bases from J, with 13 bases between.

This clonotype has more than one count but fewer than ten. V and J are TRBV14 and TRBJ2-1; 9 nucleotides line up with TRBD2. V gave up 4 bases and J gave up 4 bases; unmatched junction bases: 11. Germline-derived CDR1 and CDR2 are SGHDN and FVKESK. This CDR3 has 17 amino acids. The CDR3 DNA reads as TGTGCCAGCAGCCCCGTCAGCGGGAGGACTTATTACAATGAGCAGTTCTTC. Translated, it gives CASSPVSGRTYYNEQFF.